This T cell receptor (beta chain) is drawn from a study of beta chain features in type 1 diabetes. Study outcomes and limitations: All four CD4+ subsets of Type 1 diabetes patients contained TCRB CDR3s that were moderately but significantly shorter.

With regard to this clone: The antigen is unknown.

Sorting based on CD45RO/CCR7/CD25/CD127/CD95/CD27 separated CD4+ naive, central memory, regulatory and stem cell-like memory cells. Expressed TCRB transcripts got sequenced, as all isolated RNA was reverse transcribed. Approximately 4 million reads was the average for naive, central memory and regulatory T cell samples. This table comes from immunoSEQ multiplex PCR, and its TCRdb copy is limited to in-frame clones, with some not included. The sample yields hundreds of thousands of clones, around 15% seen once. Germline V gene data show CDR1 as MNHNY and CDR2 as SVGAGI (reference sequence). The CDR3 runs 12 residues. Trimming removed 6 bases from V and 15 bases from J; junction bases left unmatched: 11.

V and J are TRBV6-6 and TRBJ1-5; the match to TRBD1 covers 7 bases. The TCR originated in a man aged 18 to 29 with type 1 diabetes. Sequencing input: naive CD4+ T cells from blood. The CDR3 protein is CASRSTGSAWHF. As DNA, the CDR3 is TGTGCCAGCAGATCGACAGGGTCGGCTTGGCATTTT.